These T cell receptor beta chains were read from a single sample in a study of CD8+ T cells in alopecia areata. Method: immunoSEQ multiplex PCR; TCRdb's copy keeps in-frame clones and lacks some. The sample has about 120,000 clones; 53% are singletons. The specimen comprised CD4+ T cells sorted from blood, sampled at week 4, from a patient treated with tofacitinib. The receptor source for this set is a human donor with alopecia areata. Both conserved end residues are part of each CDR3. The D gene is left open where the match is weak. Clone size is shown for a subset of rows, as once, few, many or a class of expanded clone.

.	TRBV5-6	TRBJ2-5	.	CASSLARETQYF	TGTGCCAGCAGCTTGGCCAGAGAGACCCAGTACTTC
TRBD2	TRBV30	TRBJ2-1	.	CAWGPAGAHYNEQFF	TGTGCCTGGGGACCCGCGGGAGCCCATTACAATGAGCAGTTCTTC
.	TRBV19	TRBJ1-5	few	CASSISNQPQHF	TGTGCCAGTAGTATCAGTAATCAGCCCCAGCATTTT
TRBD1	TRBV27	TRBJ1-5	.	CASRQDRAGNQPQHF	TGTGCCAGCAGACAAGACAGGGCGGGAAATCAGCCCCAGCATTTT
TRBD2	TRBV9	TRBJ2-5	.	CASSVGLAGGETQYF	TGTGCCAGCAGCGTAGGGCTAGCGGGAGGAGAGACCCAGTACTTC
.	TRBV6-5	TRBJ2-4	few	CASSYSKGTKNIQYF	TGTGCCAGCAGTTACTCGAAGGGTACCAAAAACATTCAGTACTTC
.	TRBV29-1	TRBJ2-1	.	CSVEGEYGNEQFF	TGCAGCGTTGAGGGTGAATACGGCAATGAGCAGTTCTTC
.	TRBV6-5	TRBJ2-7	once	CASRRGAFYEQYF	TGTGCCAGCCGTCGCGGGGCCTTCTACGAGCAGTACTTC
TRBD1	TRBV5-1	TRBJ2-3	once	CASSLQGAPTDTQYF	TGCGCCAGCAGCTTACAGGGGGCGCCCACAGATACGCAGTATTTT
.	TRBV25-1	TRBJ2-3	.	CASSVFPEPDTQYF	TGTGCCAGCAGTGTTTTCCCAGAGCCAGATACGCAGTATTTT
.	TRBV27	TRBJ1-2	.	CASSLSWQGSGYTF	TGTGCCAGCAGTTTATCGTGGCAGGGAAGTGGCTACACCTTC
.	TRBV6-6	TRBJ2-6	.	CASRSGANVLTF	TGTGCCAGCAGGTCTGGGGCCAACGTCCTGACTTTC
.	TRBV29-1	TRBJ2-5	.	CSVVRPLLRETQYF	TGCAGCGTTGTTCGGCCACTTCTCCGGGAGACCCAGTACTTC
.	TRBV30	TRBJ1-4	.	CAWSATGLGLFF	TGTGCCTGGAGTGCCACAGGGCTGGGGCTGTTTTTT
.	TRBV7-2	TRBJ1-1	few	CASSLEVRTEAFF	TGTGCCAGCAGCTTAGAAGTCCGGACTGAAGCTTTCTTT